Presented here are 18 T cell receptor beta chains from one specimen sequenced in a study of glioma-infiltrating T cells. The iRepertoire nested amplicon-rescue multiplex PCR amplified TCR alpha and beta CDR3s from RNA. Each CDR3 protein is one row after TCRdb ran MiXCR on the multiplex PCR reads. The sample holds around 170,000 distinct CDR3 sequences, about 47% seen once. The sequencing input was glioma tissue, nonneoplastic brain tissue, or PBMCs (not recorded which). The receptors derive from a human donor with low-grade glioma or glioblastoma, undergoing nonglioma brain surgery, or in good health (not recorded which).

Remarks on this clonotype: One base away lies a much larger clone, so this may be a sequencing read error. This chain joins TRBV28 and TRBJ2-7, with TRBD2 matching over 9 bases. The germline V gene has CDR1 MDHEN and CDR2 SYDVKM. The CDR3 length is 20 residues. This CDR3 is CASSEARGSGSASLSYEPYF. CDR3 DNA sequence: TGTGCCAGCAGTGAAGCGCGGGGTAGCGGGAGCGCCAGCCTATCCTACGAGCCGTACTTC.

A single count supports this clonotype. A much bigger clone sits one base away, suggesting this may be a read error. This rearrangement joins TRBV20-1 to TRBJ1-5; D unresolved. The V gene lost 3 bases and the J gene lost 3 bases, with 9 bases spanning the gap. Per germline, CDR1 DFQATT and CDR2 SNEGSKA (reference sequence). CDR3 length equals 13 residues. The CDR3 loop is CSASGKVNQPQHF. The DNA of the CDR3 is TGCAGTGCTAGCGGGAAAGTCAATCAGCCCCAGCATTTT.

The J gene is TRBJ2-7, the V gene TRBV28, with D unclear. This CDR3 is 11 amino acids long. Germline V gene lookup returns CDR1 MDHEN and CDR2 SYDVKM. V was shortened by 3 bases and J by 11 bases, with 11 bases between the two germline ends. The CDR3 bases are TGTGCCAGCAGTTTCACCGTAATGAAGTACTTC. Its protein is CASSFTVMKYF.

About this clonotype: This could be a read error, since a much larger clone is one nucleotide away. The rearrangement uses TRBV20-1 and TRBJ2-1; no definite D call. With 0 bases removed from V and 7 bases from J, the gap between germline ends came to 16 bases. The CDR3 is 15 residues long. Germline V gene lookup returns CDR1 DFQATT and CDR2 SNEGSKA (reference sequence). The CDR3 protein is CSARDHQAPPNEQFF. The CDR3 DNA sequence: TGCAGTGCTAGAGACCACCAGGCCCCCCCGAATGAGCAGTTCTTC.

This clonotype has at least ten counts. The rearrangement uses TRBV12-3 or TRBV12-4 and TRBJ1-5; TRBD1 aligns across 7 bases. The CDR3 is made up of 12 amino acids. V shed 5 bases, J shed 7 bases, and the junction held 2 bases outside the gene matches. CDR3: CASSKGQQPQHF. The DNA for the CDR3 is TGTGCCAGCAGTAAGGGACAGCAGCCCCAGCATTTT.

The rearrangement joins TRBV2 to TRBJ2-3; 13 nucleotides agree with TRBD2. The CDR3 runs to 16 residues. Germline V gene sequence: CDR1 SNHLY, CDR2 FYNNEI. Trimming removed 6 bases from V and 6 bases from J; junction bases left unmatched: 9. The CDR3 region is CASRPRLAGGGDTQYF. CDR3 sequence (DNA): TGTGCCAGCAGACCCAGACTAGCGGGAGGTGGGGATACGCAGTATTTT.

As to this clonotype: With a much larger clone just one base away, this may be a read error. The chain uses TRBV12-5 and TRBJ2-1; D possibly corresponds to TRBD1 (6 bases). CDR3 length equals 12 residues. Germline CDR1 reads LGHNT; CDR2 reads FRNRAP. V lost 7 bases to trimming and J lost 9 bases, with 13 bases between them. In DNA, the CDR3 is TGTGCTAGTGTATTTGAGGGGGTTGAGCAGTTCTTC. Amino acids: CASVFEGVEQFF.

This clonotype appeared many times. CDR3 region: CASSLSITDTQYF. In DNA, the CDR3 is TGTGCCAGCAGCTTAAGTATTACAGATACGCAGTATTTT. This sequence joins TRBV7-3 and TRBJ2-3; D is uncertain. Germline assignment: CDR1 SGHTA and CDR2 FQGTGA. Trimming stripped 1 base from V and 3 bases from J, with 5 bases between. The CDR3 has 13 amino acids.

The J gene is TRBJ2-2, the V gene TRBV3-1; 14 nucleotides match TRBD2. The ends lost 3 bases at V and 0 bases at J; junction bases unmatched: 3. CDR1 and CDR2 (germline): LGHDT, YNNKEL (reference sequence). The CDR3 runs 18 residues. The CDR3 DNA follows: TGTGCCAGCAGCCAGGAGGGACTAGCGGGGGCGAACACCGGGGAGCTGTTTTTT. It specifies CASSQEGLAGANTGELFF.

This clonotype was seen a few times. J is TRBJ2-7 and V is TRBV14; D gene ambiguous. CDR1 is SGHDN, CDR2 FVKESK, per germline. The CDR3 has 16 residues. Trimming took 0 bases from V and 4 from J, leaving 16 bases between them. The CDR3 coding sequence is TGTGCCAGCAGCCAAGATCGTGATAGCTACCTATACGAGCAGTACTTC. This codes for CASSQDRDSYLYEQYF.

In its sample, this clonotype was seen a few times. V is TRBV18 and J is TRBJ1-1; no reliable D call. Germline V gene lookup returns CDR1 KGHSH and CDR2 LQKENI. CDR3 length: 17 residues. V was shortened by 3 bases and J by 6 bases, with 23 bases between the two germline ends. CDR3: CASSPLSGQPFGAEAFF. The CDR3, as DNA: TGTGCCAGCTCACCGCTTTCGGGCCAGCCGTTTGGTGCTGAAGCTTTCTTT.

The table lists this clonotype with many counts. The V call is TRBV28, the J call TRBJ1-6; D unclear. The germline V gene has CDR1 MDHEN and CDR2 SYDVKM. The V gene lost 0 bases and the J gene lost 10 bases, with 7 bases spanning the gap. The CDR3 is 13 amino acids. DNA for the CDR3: TGTGCCAGCAGTTTATGGACGGTATCACCCCTCCACTTT. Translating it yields CASSLWTVSPLHF.

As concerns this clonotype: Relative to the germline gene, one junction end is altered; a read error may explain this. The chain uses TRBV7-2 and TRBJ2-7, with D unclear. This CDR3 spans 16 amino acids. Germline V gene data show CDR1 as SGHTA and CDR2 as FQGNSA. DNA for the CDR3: TGTGCCAGAAGCTTAGATACCCAGAGCGAAGCCTACGAGCAGTACTTC. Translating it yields CARSLDTQSEAYEQYF.

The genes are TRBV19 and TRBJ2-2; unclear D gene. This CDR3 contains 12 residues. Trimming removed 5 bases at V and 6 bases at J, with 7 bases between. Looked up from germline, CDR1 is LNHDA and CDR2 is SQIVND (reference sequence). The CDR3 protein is CASSPPPGELFF. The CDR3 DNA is TGTGCCAGTAGTCCCCCCCCCGGGGAGCTGTTTTTT.

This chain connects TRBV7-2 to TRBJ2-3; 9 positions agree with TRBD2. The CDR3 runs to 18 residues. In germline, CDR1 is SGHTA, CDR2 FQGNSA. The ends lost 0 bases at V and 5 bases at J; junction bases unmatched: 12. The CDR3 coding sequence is TGTGCCAGCAGCTTAGCGCTAGTAGTAGCGGGAGTACGAGATACGCAGTATTTT. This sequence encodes CASSLALVVAGVRDTQYF.

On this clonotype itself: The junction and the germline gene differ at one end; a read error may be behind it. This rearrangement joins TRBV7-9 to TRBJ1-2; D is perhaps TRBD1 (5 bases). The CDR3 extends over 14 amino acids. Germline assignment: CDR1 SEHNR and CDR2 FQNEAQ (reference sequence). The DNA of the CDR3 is TGTGCCAGCAGATTAGTGGGAGGGGACTATGGCTACACCTTC. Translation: CASRLVGGDYGYTF.

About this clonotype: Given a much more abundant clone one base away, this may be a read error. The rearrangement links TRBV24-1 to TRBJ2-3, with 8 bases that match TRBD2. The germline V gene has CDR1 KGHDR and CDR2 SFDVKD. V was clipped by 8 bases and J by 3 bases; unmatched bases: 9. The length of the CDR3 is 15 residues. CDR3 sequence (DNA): TGTGCCACCACGACCGGGACTAGGGGTACAGATACGCAGTATTTT. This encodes CATTTGTRGTDTQYF.

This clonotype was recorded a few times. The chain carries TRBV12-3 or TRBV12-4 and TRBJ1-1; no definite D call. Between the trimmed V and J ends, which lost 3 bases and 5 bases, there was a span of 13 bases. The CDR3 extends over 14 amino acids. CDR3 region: CASSLQVVWTEAFF. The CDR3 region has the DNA TGTGCCAGCAGTTTGCAGGTCGTGTGGACTGAAGCTTTCTTT.